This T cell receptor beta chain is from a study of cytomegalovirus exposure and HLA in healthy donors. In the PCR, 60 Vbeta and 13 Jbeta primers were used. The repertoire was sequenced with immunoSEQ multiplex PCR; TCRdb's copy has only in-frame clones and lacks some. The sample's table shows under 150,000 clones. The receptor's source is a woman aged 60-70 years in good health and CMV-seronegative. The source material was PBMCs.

CDR3 amino acids: CASSLGREDSRRRLTYEQYF. The CDR3 DNA reads as TGTGCCAGCAGCTTAGGAAGGGAGGACTCACGCCGCCGACTCACCTACGAGCAGTACTTC. The rearrangement joins TRBV7-8 to TRBJ2-7, with D perhaps matching TRBD2 (6 bases). The CDR3 extends over 20 amino acids. V was clipped by 1 base and J by 2 bases, with 27 bases between them. The germline CDR1 and CDR2 sequences are SGHVS and FQNEAQ.